Only a few counts were recorded for the clone carrying this TCR beta chain. The data stem from a study of human T cells and chemical hapten exposure. On the study more broadly: Minor volume differences among pooled libraries chiefly drove per-sample TCR yield variation.

Sample time point: healthy volunteer bleed at 2 weeks. Someone pulled total RNA out of unfractionated whole blood. As handled by the study authors: Across samples, TCR counts had a median of approximately 100,000 and ranged from roughly 20,000 to 690,600. A single record per CDR3 protein comes from TCRdb applying MiXCR to the RACE reads. The V and J calls come from TCRdb's annotation, not from the publication. The table records about 28,000 distinct CDR3 sequences, 6% to 7.5% of them present only once. Sequenced input: whole blood. The origin of this receptor is a human donor in good health. Some clones in this sample may be carry-over from other donors' samples.

CDR3 in amino acids: CAISDQGRTDTQYF. CDR3 nucleotides: TGTGCCATCAGTGATCAGGGCCGCACAGATACGCAGTATTTT. The chain couples TRBV10-3 to TRBJ2-3, with a possible D match to TRBD1 (5 bases). CDR3 length: 14 residues. The V end was cut by 3 bases, the J end by 1 base, with 8 bases between. Germline CDR1 is ENHRY and CDR2 is SYGVKD.